This T cell receptor (beta chain) appears in the sequencing data of a study of CD8 T cells in ankylosing spondylitis. Study-wide results and limits: Ankylosing spondylitis blood seemed to carry a telltale TCR beta motif made of several highly homologous variants. Earlier work had already found some motif variants in reactive arthritis synovial fluid and blood. The study looked at matched synovial fluid samples from ankylosing spondylitis patients. Disease-linked clones were reported to be significantly enriched there.

V was clipped by 3 bases and J by 0 bases, with 13 bases between them. CDR3 size: 15 residues. CDR1 and CDR2 (germline): SGDLS, YYNGEE. Regarding this clonotype: Its target is not known.

By quantitative 5'-RACE with molecular barcodes, the TCR beta libraries were made. TCRdb reprocessed the 5' RACE reads via MiXCR and lists one record per CDR3 protein. The table includes 250,000 to 350,000 distinct CDR3 sequences, 20% detected once. The chain joins TRBV9 to TRBJ2-7, with D possibly called TRBD1 or TRBD2 (5 bases each). This TCR derives from a male donor with ankylosing spondylitis or in good health (not recorded which). Sequencing was done on a sample of blood, either unsorted or a sorted T cell fraction (not recorded which). The CDR3 DNA follows: TGTGCCAGCAGCGCAGGGAATGGGAGCTCCTACGAGCAGTACGTC. Translation gives CASSAGNGSSYEQYV.